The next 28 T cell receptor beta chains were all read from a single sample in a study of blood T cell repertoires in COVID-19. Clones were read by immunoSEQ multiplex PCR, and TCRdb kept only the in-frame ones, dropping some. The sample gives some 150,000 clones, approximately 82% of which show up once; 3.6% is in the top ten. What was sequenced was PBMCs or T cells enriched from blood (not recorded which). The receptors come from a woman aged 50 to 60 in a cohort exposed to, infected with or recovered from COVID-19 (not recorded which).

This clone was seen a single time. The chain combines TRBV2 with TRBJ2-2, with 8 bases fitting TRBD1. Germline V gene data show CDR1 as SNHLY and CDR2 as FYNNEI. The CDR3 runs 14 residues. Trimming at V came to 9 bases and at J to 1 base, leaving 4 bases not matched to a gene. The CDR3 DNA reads TGTGCCAGAGGGACAGGAAAGAACACCGGGGAGCTGTTTTTT. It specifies CARGTGKNTGELFF.

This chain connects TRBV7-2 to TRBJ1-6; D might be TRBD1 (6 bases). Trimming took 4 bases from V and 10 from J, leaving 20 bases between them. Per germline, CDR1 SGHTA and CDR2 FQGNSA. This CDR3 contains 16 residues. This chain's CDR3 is CASSSRIRGGESPLHF. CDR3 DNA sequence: TGTGCCAGCAGCTCCCGAATCAGGGGCGGAGAATCACCCCTCCACTTT.

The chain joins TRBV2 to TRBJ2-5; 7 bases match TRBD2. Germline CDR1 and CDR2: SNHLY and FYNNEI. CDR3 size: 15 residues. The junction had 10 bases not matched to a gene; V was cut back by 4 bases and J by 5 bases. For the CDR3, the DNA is TGTGCCAGCAGTGGTCCAAGACTAGCTGTGGAGACCCAGTACTTC. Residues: CASSGPRLAVETQYF.

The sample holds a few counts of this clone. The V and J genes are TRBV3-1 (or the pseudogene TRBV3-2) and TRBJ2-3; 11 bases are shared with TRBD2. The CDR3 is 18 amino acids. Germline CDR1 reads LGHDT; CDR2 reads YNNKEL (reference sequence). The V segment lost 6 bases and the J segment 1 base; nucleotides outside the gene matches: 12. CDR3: CASSPGLAVVRRTDTQYF. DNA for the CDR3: TGTGCCAGCAGTCCGGGACTAGCGGTCGTTAGGCGCACAGATACGCAGTATTTT.

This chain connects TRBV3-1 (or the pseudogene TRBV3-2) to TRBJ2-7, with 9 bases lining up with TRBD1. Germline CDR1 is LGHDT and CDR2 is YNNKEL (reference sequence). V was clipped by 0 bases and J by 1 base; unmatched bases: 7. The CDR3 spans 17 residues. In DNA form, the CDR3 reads TGTGCCAGCAGCCAAGATCGGGTAGACAGGGGGTCCTACGAGCAGTACTTC. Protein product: CASSQDRVDRGSYEQYF.

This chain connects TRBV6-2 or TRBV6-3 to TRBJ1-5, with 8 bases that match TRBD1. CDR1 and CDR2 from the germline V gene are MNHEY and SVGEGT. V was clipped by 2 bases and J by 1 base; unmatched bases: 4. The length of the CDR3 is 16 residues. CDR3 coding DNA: TGTGCCAGCAGTTACGCGGACAGGGCGAGCAATCAGCCCCAGCATTTT. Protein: CASSYADRASNQPQHF.

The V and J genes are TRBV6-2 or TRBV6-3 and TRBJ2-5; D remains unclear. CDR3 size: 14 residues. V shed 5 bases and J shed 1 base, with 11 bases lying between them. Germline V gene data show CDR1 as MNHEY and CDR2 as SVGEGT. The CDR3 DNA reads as TGTGCCAGCAGTCAGATGTTACCCCAAGAGACCCAGTACTTC. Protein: CASSQMLPQETQYF.

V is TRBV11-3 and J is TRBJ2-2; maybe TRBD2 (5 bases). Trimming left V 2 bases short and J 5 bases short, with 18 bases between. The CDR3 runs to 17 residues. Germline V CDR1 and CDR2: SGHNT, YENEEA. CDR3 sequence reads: CASSLRRSAGQTGELFF. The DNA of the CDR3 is TGTGCCAGCAGCTTACGACGGAGTGCGGGCCAGACCGGGGAGCTGTTTTTT.

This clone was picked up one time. Here the CDR3 reads CASRQAGQGGEQYF. CDR3 DNA sequence: TGTGCCAGCAGACAGGCGGGACAGGGGGGCGAGCAGTACTTC. The gene calls are TRBV3-1 (or the pseudogene TRBV3-2) and TRBJ2-7; 11 bases map to TRBD1. The V segment lost 6 bases and the J segment 6 bases; nucleotides outside the gene matches: 7. This CDR3 contains 14 residues. Germline CDR1 is LGHDT and CDR2 is YNNKEL (reference sequence).

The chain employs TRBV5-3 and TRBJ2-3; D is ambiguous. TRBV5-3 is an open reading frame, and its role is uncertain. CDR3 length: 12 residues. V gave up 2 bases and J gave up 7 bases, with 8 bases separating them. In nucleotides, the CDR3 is TGTGCCAGAAGCTTACGACTCTATACGCAGTATTTT. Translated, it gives CARSLRLYTQYF.

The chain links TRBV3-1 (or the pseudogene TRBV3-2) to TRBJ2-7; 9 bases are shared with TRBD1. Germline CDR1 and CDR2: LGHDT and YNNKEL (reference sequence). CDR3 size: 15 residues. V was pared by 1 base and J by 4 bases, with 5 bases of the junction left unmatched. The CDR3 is CASSQGRTGEYEQYF. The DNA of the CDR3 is TGTGCCAGCAGCCAAGGGAGGACAGGGGAATACGAGCAGTACTTC.

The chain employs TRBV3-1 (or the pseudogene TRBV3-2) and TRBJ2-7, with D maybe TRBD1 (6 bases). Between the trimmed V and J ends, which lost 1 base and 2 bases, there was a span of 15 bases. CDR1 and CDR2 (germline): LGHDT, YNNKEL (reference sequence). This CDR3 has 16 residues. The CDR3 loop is CASSQVGTGSAYEQYF. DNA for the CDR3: TGTGCCAGCAGCCAAGTAGGAACAGGGAGCGCCTACGAGCAGTACTTC.

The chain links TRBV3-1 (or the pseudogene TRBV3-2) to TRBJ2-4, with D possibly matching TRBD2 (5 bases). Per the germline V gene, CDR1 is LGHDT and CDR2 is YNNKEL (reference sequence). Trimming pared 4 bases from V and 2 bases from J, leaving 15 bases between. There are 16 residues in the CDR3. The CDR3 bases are TGTGCCAGCAGCCCCCGGACGGGAATCTCCAAAAACATTCAGTACTTC. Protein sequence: CASSPRTGISKNIQYF.

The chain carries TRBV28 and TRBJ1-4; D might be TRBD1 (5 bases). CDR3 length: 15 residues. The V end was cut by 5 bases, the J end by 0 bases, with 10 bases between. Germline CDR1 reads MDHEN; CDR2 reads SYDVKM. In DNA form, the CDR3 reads TGTGCCAGCAGTCTAAGACAGACAACTAATGAAAAACTGTTTTTT. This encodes CASSLRQTTNEKLFF.

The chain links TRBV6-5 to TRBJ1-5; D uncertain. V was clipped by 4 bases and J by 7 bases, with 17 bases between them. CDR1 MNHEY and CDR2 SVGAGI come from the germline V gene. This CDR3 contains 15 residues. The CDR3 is CASSFSGSLGQPQHF. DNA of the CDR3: TGTGCCAGCAGTTTCAGCGGGTCCCTGGGGCAGCCCCAGCATTTT.

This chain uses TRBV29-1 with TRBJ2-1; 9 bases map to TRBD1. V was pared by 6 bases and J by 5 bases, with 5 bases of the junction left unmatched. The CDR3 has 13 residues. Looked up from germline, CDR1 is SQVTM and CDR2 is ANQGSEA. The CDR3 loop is CSVGGTGNNEQFF. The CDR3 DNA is TGCAGCGTCGGCGGGACAGGGAACAATGAGCAGTTCTTC.

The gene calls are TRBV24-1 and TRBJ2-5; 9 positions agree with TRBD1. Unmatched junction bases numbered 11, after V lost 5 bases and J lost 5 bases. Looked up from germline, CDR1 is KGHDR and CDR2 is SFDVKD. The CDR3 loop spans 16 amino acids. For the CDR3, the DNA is TGTGCCACCAGTGCATCGTGGGGACAGGGCCCTGAGACCCAGTACTTC. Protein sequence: CATSASWGQGPETQYF.

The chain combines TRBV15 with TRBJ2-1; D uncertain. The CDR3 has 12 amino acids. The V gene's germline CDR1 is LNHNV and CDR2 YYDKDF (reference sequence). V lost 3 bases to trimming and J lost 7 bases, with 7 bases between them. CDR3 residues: CATSSLVNEQFF. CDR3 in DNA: TGTGCCACCAGCAGTTTAGTGAATGAGCAGTTCTTC.

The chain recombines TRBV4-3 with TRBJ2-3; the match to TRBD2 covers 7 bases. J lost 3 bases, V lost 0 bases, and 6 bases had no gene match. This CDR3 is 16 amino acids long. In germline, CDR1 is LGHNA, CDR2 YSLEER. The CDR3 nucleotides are TGCGCCAGCAGCCAAGATCTTGGGGGGGGAACAGATACGCAGTATTTT. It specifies CASSQDLGGGTDTQYF.

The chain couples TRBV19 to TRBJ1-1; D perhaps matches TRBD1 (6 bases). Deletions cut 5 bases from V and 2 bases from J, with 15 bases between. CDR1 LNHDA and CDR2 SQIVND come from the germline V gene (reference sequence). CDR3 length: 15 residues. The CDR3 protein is CASSLRDKTNTEAFF. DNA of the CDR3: TGTGCCAGTAGTCTCCGGGACAAAACAAACACTGAAGCTTTCTTT.

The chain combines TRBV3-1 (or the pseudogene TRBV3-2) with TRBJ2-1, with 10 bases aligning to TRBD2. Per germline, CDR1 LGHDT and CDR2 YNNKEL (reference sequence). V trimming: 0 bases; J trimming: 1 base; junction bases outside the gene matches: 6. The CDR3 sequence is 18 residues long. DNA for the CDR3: TGTGCCAGCAGCCAAGATATACTAGCGGGGAGATCCTACAATGAGCAGTTCTTC. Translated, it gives CASSQDILAGRSYNEQFF.

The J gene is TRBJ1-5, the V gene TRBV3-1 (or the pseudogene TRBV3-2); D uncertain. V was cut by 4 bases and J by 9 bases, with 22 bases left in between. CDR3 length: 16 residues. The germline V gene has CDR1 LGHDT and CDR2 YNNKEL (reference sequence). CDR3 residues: CASSPLGERAFWPQHF. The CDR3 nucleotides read TGTGCCAGCAGCCCCCTGGGAGAGAGGGCCTTTTGGCCCCAGCATTTT.

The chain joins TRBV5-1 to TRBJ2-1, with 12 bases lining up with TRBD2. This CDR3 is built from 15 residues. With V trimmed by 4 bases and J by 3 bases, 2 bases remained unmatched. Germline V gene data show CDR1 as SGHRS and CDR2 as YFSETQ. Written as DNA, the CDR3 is TGCGCCAGCAGCCCTAGCGGGAGGGACTACAATGAGCAGTTCTTC. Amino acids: CASSPSGRDYNEQFF. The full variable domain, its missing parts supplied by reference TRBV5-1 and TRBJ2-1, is KAGVTQTPRYLIKTRGQQVTLSCSPISGHRSVSWYQQTPGQGLQFLFEYFSETQRNKGNFPGRFSGRQFSNSRSEMNVSTLELGDSALYLCASSPSGRDYNEQFFGPGTRLTVL.

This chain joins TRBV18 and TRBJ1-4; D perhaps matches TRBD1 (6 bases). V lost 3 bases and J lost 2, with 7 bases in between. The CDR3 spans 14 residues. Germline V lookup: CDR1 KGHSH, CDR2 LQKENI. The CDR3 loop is CASSPQGTNEKLFF. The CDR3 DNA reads TGTGCCAGCTCACCTCAGGGGACTAATGAAAAACTGTTTTTT.

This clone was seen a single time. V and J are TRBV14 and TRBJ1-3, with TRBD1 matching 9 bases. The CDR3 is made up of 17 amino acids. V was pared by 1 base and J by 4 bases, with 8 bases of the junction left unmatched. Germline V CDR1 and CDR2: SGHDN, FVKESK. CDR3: CASSQGRTGVYGNTIYF. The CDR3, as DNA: TGTGCCAGCAGCCAAGGGAGGACAGGGGTGTACGGAAACACCATATATTTT.

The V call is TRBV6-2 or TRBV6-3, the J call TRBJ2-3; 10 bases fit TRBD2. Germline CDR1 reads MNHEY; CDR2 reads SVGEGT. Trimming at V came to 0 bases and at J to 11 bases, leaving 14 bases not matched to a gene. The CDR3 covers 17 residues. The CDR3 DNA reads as TGTGCCAGCAGTTACTCAACCCCCCGGCTAGCGGGGGATGGGCAGTATTTT. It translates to CASSYSTPRLAGDGQYF.

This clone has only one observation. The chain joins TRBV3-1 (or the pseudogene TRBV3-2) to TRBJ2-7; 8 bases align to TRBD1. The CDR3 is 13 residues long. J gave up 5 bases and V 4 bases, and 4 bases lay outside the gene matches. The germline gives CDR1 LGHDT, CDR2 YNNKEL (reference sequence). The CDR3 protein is CASSRTGFHEQYF. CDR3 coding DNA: TGTGCCAGCAGCCGGACAGGGTTCCACGAGCAGTACTTC.

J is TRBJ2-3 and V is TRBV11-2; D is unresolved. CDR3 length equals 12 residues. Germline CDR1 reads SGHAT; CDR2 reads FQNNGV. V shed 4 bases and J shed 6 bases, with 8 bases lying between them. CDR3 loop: CASSSQSDTQYF. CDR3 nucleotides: TGTGCCAGCAGCTCACAATCGGATACGCAGTATTTT. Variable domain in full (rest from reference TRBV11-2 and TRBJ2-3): EAGVAQSPRYKIIEKRQSVAFWCNPISGHATLYWYQQILGQGPKLLIQFQNNGVVDDSQLPKDRFSAERLKGVDSTLKIQPAKLEDSAVYLCASSSQSDTQYFGPGTRLTVL.